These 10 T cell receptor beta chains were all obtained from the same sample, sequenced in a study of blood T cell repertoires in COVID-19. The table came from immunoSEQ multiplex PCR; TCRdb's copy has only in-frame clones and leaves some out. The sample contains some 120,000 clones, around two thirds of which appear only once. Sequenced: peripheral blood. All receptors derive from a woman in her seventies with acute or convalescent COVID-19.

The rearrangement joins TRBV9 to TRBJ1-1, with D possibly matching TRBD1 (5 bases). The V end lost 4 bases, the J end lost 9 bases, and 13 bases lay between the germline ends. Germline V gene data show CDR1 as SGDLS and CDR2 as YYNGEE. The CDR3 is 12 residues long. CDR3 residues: CASSPPGDQAFF. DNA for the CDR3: TGTGCCAGCAGCCCCCCGGGGGACCAAGCTTTCTTT.

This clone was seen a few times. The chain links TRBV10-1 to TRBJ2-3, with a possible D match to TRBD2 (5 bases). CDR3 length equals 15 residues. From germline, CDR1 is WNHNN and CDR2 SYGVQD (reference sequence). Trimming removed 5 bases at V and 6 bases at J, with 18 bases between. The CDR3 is CASSRGSSIWDTQYF. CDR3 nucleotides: TGCGCCAGCAGTCGGGGATCCTCAATTTGGGATACGCAGTATTTT.

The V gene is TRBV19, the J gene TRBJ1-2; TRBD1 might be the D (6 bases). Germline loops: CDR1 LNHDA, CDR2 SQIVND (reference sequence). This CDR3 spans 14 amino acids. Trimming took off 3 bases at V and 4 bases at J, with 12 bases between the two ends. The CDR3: CASSMEAGVYGYTF. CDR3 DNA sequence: TGTGCCAGTAGTATGGAGGCAGGGGTCTATGGCTACACCTTC. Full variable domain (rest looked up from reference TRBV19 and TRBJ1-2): DGGITQSPKYLFRKEGQNVTLSCEQNLNHDAMYWYRQDPGQGLRLIYYSQIVNDFQKGDIAEGYSVSREKKESFPLTVTSAQKNPTAFYLCASSMEAGVYGYTFGSGTRLTVV.

CDR3 in DNA: TGCGCCAGCAGTGAGTCTGGGACAGGCACAGATACGCAGTATTTT. This encodes CASSESGTGTDTQYF. The chain is built from TRBV10-1 and TRBJ2-3, with 7 bases fitting TRBD1. The V gene end was trimmed by 0 bases and the J gene end by 1 base; junction bases not matched to a gene: 1. Germline V gives CDR1 WNHNN, CDR2 SYGVQD (reference sequence). This CDR3 has 15 residues.

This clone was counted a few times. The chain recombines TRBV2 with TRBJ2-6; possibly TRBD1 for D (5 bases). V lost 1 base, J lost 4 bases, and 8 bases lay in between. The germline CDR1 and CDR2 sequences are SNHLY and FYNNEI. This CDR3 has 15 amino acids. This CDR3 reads CASSEGQLGANVLTF. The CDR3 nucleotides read TGTGCCAGCAGTGAAGGACAGCTGGGGGCCAACGTCCTGACTTTC. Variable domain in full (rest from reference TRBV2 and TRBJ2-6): EPEVTQTPSHQVTQMGQEVILRCVPISNHLYFYWYRQILGQKVEFLVSFYNNEISEKSEIFDDQFSVERPDGSNFTLKIRSTKLEDSAMYFCASSEGQLGANVLTFGAGSRLTVL.

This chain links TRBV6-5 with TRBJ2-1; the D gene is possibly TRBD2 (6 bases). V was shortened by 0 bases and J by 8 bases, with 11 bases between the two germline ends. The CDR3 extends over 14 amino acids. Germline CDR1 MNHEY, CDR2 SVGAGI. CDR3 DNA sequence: TGTGCCAGCAGTTACTCCCTCGGGAGTGATGAGCAGTTCTTC. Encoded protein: CASSYSLGSDEQFF.

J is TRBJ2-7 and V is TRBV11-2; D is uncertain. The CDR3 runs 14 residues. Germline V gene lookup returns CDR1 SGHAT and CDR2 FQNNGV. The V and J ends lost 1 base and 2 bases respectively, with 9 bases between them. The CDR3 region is CASSLVASTYEQYF. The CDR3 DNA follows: TGTGCCAGCAGCTTAGTGGCTAGTACCTACGAGCAGTACTTC.

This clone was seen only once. The CDR3 loop is CASSRGSMTNTEAFF. CDR3 bases: TGCGCCAGCAGCCGGGGTAGTATGACGAACACTGAAGCTTTCTTT. This chain joins TRBV5-1 and TRBJ1-1; unclear D gene. CDR1 SGHRS and CDR2 YFSETQ come from the germline V gene. This CDR3 spans 15 amino acids. Trimming took 4 bases from V and 1 from J, leaving 14 bases between them.

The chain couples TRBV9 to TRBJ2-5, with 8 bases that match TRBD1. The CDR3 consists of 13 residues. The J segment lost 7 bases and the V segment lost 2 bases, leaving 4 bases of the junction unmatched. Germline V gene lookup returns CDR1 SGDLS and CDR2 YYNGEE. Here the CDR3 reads CASSVDREATQYF. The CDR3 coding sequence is TGTGCCAGCAGCGTGGACAGGGAAGCGACCCAGTACTTC.

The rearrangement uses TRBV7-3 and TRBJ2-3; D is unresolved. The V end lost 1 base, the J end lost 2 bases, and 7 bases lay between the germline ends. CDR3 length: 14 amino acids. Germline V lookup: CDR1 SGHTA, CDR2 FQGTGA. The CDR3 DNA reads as TGTGCCAGCAGCTTAAACAGCTACACAGATACGCAGTATTTT. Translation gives CASSLNSYTDTQYF.